Presented here are 6 T cell receptor beta chains from one specimen sequenced in a study of glioma-infiltrating T cells. TCR alpha and beta CDR3 regions were amplified from RNA using iRepertoire nested multiplex PCR. Via MiXCR, TCRdb re-called the multiplex PCR reads, giving one row per CDR3 protein. The sample has some 160,000 distinct CDR3 sequences, roughly two fifths seen once. The sample comprised glioma tissue, nonneoplastic brain tissue, or PBMCs (not recorded which). These receptors all stem from a human donor with low-grade glioma or glioblastoma, undergoing nonglioma brain surgery, or in good health (not recorded which).

This clonotype was observed many times. The rearrangement links TRBV20-1 to TRBJ1-2; D not certain. This CDR3 is 15 amino acids long. The germline V gene encodes CDR1 DFQATT and CDR2 SNEGSKA (reference sequence). The germline V and J ends were trimmed by 0 bases and 2 bases, with 13 bases remaining between them. DNA for the CDR3: TGCAGTGCTAGAGATTATGATAGGCCGAACTATGGCTACACCTTC. This gives the protein CSARDYDRPNYGYTF.

Worth noting for this clonotype: At one end, the junction sequence differs from germline, possibly due to a read error. This sequence joins TRBV12-3 or TRBV12-4 and TRBJ1-1; 9 bases fit TRBD1. The CDR3 covers 14 residues. CDR3 amino acids: CASRIDRGNTGAFF. As DNA, the CDR3 is TGTGCCAGCAGGATCGACAGGGGGAACACTGGAGCTTTCTTT.

This clonotype was observed at least ten times. The chain links TRBV20-1 to TRBJ1-2; possible D gene TRBD1, 5 bases. The CDR3 is made up of 11 amino acids. The germline gives CDR1 DFQATT, CDR2 SNEGSKA (reference sequence). Trimming pared 5 bases from V and 9 bases from J, leaving 13 bases between. The CDR3 DNA reads TGCAGTGCTGGGGACCAGTGGAGCTACACCTTC. The encoded protein is CSAGDQWSYTF.

In the case of this clonotype: Relative to the germline gene, one junction end is altered; a read error may explain this. This chain joins TRBV24-1 and TRBJ1-5, with 9 bases aligning to TRBD1. This CDR3 comprises 15 residues. Looked up from germline, CDR1 is KGHDR and CDR2 is SFDVKD. CDR3 nucleotides: TGTGCCACCAGTGATGGACAGGGGAGGGATCAGCCCCGGCATTTT. This sequence encodes CATSDGQGRDQPRHF.

A word on this clonotype: Since a much larger clone is just one base distant, this may be a read error. This chain links TRBV2 with TRBJ2-1, with 9 nucleotides matching TRBD2. This CDR3 is 16 amino acids long. Germline V gene lookup returns CDR1 SNHLY and CDR2 FYNNEI. The CDR3 DNA reads TGTGCCAGCAGTCCAAAGCCTAGCGGGGTCAGACATGAGAAGTTCTTC. The encoded protein is CASSPKPSGVRHEKFF.

CDR3 sequence: CASSLRQQGDYEQYF. CDR3 nucleotides: TGCGCCAGCAGCCTAAGGCAACAGGGAGACTACGAGCAGTACTTC. The chain recombines TRBV4-1 with TRBJ2-7, with a possible D match to TRBD1 (6 bases). V was cut by 4 bases and J by 3 bases, with 16 bases left in between. Looked up from germline, CDR1 is MGHRA and CDR2 is YSYEKL. This CDR3 spans 15 amino acids.